This T cell receptor (beta chain) was recorded in a study of blood T cell repertoires in COVID-19. Across the study: T cells, B-cell-depleted T cells, or PBMCs provided the cDNA or gDNA that served as material.

Germline trimming cut 5 bases from V and 2 bases from J; bases unmatched to any gene: 4. CDR1 is SGHNT, CDR2 YENEEA, per germline. The CDR3 contains 14 residues. Using immunoSEQ multiplex PCR, the repertoire was profiled, and TCRdb retains in-frame clones only, with some absent. The data hold 90,000 or so clones, with under 90% observed a single time. The V call is TRBV11-3, the J call TRBJ1-2; 8 bases are a match to TRBD1. The specimen sequenced was peripheral blood. The TCR comes from a man between 60 and 70 years old with COVID-19, enrolled during active disease. Here the CDR3 reads CASSPDRANYGYTF. CDR3 DNA sequence: TGTGCCAGCAGCCCGGACAGGGCCAACTATGGCTACACCTTC.